The text below deals with one T cell receptor beta chain. Antigen unknown. Trimming removed 0 bases from V and 6 bases from J, with 8 bases in between. Germline assignment: CDR1 LNHNV and CDR2 YYDKDF (reference sequence). This CDR3 has 13 amino acids. The data stem from a study of T cell responses to AZD1222 COVID-19 vaccine. Produced via immunoSEQ multiplex PCR; TCRdb's table is partial and in-frame only. The table records about 150,000 clones, 90% of them present only once. Notes on the study in general: Regions 160-218 and 743-854 held dominance among vaccine-associated CD4 TCRs, which spanned spike. In a largely white British group with more females than males, clonal diversity was possibly underestimated.

This chain connects TRBV15 to TRBJ1-1; D uncertain. This TCR derives from an adult in good health. This specimen was peripheral blood, taken on day 0 of AZD1222 vaccination. The CDR3 sequence: CATSRDLRAEAFF. CDR3 bases: TGTGCCACCAGCAGAGATTTGAGGGCTGAAGCTTTCTTT.